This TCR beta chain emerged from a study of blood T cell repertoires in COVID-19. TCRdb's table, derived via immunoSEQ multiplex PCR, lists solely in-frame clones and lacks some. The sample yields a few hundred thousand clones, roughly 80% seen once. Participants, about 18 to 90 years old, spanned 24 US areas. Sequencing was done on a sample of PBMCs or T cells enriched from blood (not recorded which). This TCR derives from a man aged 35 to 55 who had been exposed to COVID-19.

The CDR3 region has the DNA TGCAGTGCTAGTGGGACAGGGTCCCACAATGAGCAGTTCTTC. Translated, it gives CSASGTGSHNEQFF. V usage is TRBV20-1 and J usage is TRBJ2-1; 9 nucleotides match TRBD1. In germline, CDR1 is DFQATT, CDR2 SNEGSKA (reference sequence). The CDR3 is made up of 14 amino acids. Unmatched junction bases numbered 5, after V lost 3 bases and J lost 5 bases.